The clone carrying this T cell receptor beta chain was recorded a few times. Its specificity is unknown. This record belongs to a study of CD8 T cells in ankylosing spondylitis. Each CDR3 protein is one row after TCRdb ran MiXCR on the 5' RACE reads. The repertoire has about 540,000 distinct CDR3 sequences, about an eighth of them found once; the top ten carry about 6.5%. Germline V gene data show CDR1 as MNHEY and CDR2 as SMNVEV (reference sequence). Trimming stripped 5 bases from V and 7 bases from J, with 7 bases between. The CDR3 consists of 11 residues. General study findings and limits: The study looked at matched synovial fluid samples from ankylosing spondylitis patients. Disease-linked clones were reported to be significantly enriched there. Disease-associated clones were CD8+ and fairly uncommon in peripheral blood. Seemingly distinctive of ankylosing spondylitis blood was a TCR beta motif formed by eight highly homologous variants. Reactive arthritis synovial fluid and blood previously showed some of these motif variants.

This receptor was taken from a male donor with ankylosing spondylitis. V gene TRBV27 combines with J gene TRBJ2-3; D unclear. Sequencing used blood, either unsorted or a sorted T cell fraction (not recorded which). The CDR3 spells CASSTWHTQYF. CDR3 in DNA: TGTGCCAGCAGTACCTGGCATACGCAGTATTTT.